Presented here are 19 T cell receptor beta chains from one specimen sequenced in a study of T cell responses to AZD1222 COVID-19 vaccine. Data came from immunoSEQ multiplex PCR; TCRdb stores just in-frame clones and leaves some out. The sample has 60,000 to 80,000 clones; approximately 90% are singletons. Sequencing used peripheral blood, obtained on day 0 of AZD1222 vaccination. All receptors come from an adult in good health.

This chain links TRBV6-2 or TRBV6-3 with TRBJ1-5; tentatively, D is TRBD1 (6 bases). Trimming cost V 3 bases and J 0 bases, with 9 bases left between them. CDR3 length: 15 amino acids. Germline V lookup: CDR1 MNHEY, CDR2 SVGEGT. The CDR3 sequence is CASSYTGNSNQPQHF. Written as DNA, the CDR3 is TGTGCCAGCAGTTATACAGGGAATAGCAATCAGCCCCAGCATTTT.

V and J are TRBV7-9 and TRBJ1-4; D remains unclear. CDR1 is SEHNR, CDR2 FQNEAQ, per germline (reference sequence). This CDR3 has 14 residues. Trimming stripped 2 bases from V and 8 bases from J, with 12 bases between. The CDR3 DNA reads as TGTGCCAGCAGCTTAAGCAGGTTGGGCGAAAAACTGTTTTTT. Amino acids: CASSLSRLGEKLFF.

The chain carries TRBV5-1 and TRBJ2-5; D is unclear. The CDR3 is 14 amino acids. V was pared by 0 bases and J by 5 bases, with 11 bases between. The germline gives CDR1 SGHRS, CDR2 YFSETQ. CDR3 sequence: CASSLVGLHETQYF. The CDR3 coding sequence is TGCGCCAGCAGCTTGGTCGGCCTCCATGAGACCCAGTACTTC.

The chain employs TRBV16 and TRBJ1-1; 9 bases are shared with TRBD1. Trimming removed 4 bases from V and 5 bases from J; junction bases left unmatched: 11. The CDR3 loop spans 16 amino acids. Germline V gene sequence: CDR1 KGHSY, CDR2 FQNENV. The CDR3 sequence is CASSLDHRGLETEAFF. CDR3 sequence (DNA): TGTGCCAGCAGCCTGGACCACAGGGGGCTGGAAACTGAAGCTTTCTTT.

The CDR3 region has the DNA TGTGCCAGTAAACAGGGGGCTTTAACCGGGGAGCTGTTTTTT. Translating gives CASKQGALTGELFF. The V gene is TRBV19, the J gene TRBJ2-2; TRBD1 matches at 9 bases. The CDR3 has 14 amino acids. V lost 7 bases and J lost 5; bases outside the gene matches: 5. CDR1 is LNHDA, CDR2 SQIVND, per germline (reference sequence). The whole variable domain, remainder taken from reference TRBV19 and TRBJ2-2, is DGGITQSPKYLFRKEGQNVTLSCEQNLNHDAMYWYRQDPGQGLRLIYYSQIVNDFQKGDIAEGYSVSREKKESFPLTVTSAQKNPTAFYLCASKQGALTGELFFGEGSRLTVL.

The CDR3 DNA sequence: TGTGCCAGCAGTCGGACCGGCGAGGGCACTGAAGCTTTCTTT. Its protein is CASSRTGEGTEAFF. This sequence joins TRBV6-5 and TRBJ1-1; D uncertain. Germline CDR1 and CDR2: MNHEY and SVGAGI. CDR3 size: 14 residues. V shed 5 bases and J shed 4 bases, with 14 bases lying between them.

The gene calls are TRBV19 and TRBJ1-5, with unresolved D. Germline-derived CDR1 and CDR2 are LNHDA and SQIVND (reference sequence). The CDR3 runs to 14 residues. V gave up 6 bases and J gave up 2 bases, with 11 bases separating them. CDR3 loop: CASSPERGNQPQHF. In DNA form, the CDR3 reads TGTGCCAGTAGCCCCGAGAGGGGCAATCAGCCCCAGCATTTT.

The gene calls are TRBV2 and TRBJ1-2, with D perhaps matching TRBD1 (6 bases). The V and J ends lost 4 bases and 2 bases respectively, with 8 bases between them. The CDR3 length is 13 residues. The germline V gene has CDR1 SNHLY and CDR2 FYNNEI. The DNA of the CDR3 is TGTGCCAGCAGTGGGGGGCCAAACTATGGCTACACCTTC. Protein sequence: CASSGGPNYGYTF.

CDR3 residues: CASSRTGNKNEQFF. CDR3 coding DNA: TGTGCCAGCAGCCGGACAGGGAATAAGAATGAGCAGTTCTTC. The chain links TRBV11-2 to TRBJ2-1, with 8 bases fitting TRBD1. The CDR3 extends over 14 amino acids. V shed 5 bases and J 7 bases; nucleotides not matched to a gene: 7. The V gene's germline CDR1 is SGHAT and CDR2 FQNNGV. The entire variable domain, with the rest obtained from reference TRBV11-2 and TRBJ2-1, is as follows: EAGVAQSPRYKIIEKRQSVAFWCNPISGHATLYWYQQILGQGPKLLIQFQNNGVVDDSQLPKDRFSAERLKGVDSTLKIQPAKLEDSAVYLCASSRTGNKNEQFFGPGTRLTVL.

The chain is built from TRBV7-3 and TRBJ1-1; D is perhaps TRBD1 (5 bases). V was cut by 5 bases and J by 1 base, with 11 bases left in between. The CDR3 spans 14 residues. The V gene's germline CDR1 is SGHTA and CDR2 FQGTGA. The CDR3 sequence is CASSPKGENTEAFF. The CDR3 region has the DNA TGTGCCAGCAGCCCGAAAGGGGAGAACACTGAAGCTTTCTTT. The entire variable domain, with the rest obtained from reference TRBV7-3 and TRBJ1-1, is as follows: GAGVSQTPSNKVTEKGKYVELRCDPISGHTALYWYRQSLGQGPEFLIYFQGTGAADDSGLPNDRFFAVRPEGSVSTLKIQRTERGDSAVYLCASSPKGENTEAFFGQGTRLTVV.

The V gene is TRBV5-1, the J gene TRBJ2-1; D is uncertain. Trimming left V 4 bases short and J 8 bases short, with 10 bases between. This CDR3 is built from 12 residues. Germline CDR1 SGHRS, CDR2 YFSETQ. For the CDR3, the DNA is TGCGCCAGCAGCCTTGATATCCATGAGCAGTTCTTC. Amino acid sequence: CASSLDIHEQFF.

CDR3 loop: CASSQSGQYNQPQHF. CDR3 in DNA: TGTGCCAGCAGCCAATCGGGACAGTACAATCAGCCCCAGCATTTT. The rearrangement joins TRBV11-2 to TRBJ1-5, with 7 bases fitting TRBD1. This CDR3 has 15 residues. The germline V gene has CDR1 SGHAT and CDR2 FQNNGV. Unmatched junction bases numbered 7, after V lost 5 bases and J lost 3 bases. The full variable domain, its missing parts supplied by reference TRBV11-2 and TRBJ1-5, is EAGVAQSPRYKIIEKRQSVAFWCNPISGHATLYWYQQILGQGPKLLIQFQNNGVVDDSQLPKDRFSAERLKGVDSTLKIQPAKLEDSAVYLCASSQSGQYNQPQHFGDGTRLSIL.

V is TRBV3-1 (or the pseudogene TRBV3-2) and J is TRBJ1-1; possible D gene TRBD1, 6 bases. Germline lookup yields CDR1 LGHDT and CDR2 YNNKEL (reference sequence). This CDR3 has 14 residues. Trimming left V 2 bases short and J 0 bases short, with 7 bases between. The CDR3 reads CASSQHRVNTEAFF. CDR3 sequence (DNA): TGTGCCAGCAGCCAACACAGGGTGAACACTGAAGCTTTCTTT.

The CDR3 spells CASSQLLAGGTDTQYF. The CDR3 bases are TGTGCCAGCAGTCAGTTGCTAGCGGGGGGCACAGATACGCAGTATTTT. The chain joins TRBV7-6 to TRBJ2-3; 10 bases align to TRBD2. Germline CDR1 and CDR2: SGHVS and FNYEAQ. The trim removed 6 bases at V and 1 base at J, leaving 7 bases unmatched. The CDR3 has 16 amino acids. Based on the CDR3 plus reference TRBV7-6 and TRBJ2-3, the full variable domain is GAGVSQSPRYKVTKRGQDVALRCDPISGHVSLYWYRQALGQGPEFLTYFNYEAQQDKSGLPNDRFSAERPEGSISTLTIQRTEQRDSAMYRCASSQLLAGGTDTQYFGPGTRLTVL.

The rearrangement uses TRBV3-1 (or the pseudogene TRBV3-2) and TRBJ2-2, with 11 bases matching TRBD2. Germline CDR1 LGHDT, CDR2 YNNKEL (reference sequence). The CDR3 consists of 16 residues. The V gene end was trimmed by 4 bases and the J gene end by 3 bases; junction bases not matched to a gene: 4. The CDR3 loop reads CASSRGTSGYTGELFF. Here the CDR3 DNA reads TGTGCCAGCAGCCGAGGGACTAGCGGCTACACCGGGGAGCTGTTTTTT.

The CDR3 nucleotides read TGTGCTAGTGGTTTGGTACGGAGGCGGGGGGGCGGCCTTGAAAAACTGTTTTTT. It codes for CASGLVRRRGGGLEKLFF. The chain employs TRBV12-5 and TRBJ1-4; possible D gene TRBD1, 6 bases. The CDR3 is 18 amino acids. The V gene's germline CDR1 is LGHNT and CDR2 FRNRAP. Deletions cut 0 bases from V and 7 bases from J, with 21 bases between.

The DNA for the CDR3 is TGCGCCAGCAGCACGAGGGTGAACACCGGGGAGCTGTTTTTT. This sequence encodes CASSTRVNTGELFF. This sequence joins TRBV5-1 and TRBJ2-2; possible D gene TRBD2, 5 bases. V was clipped by 4 bases and J by 1 base, with 8 bases between them. The V gene's germline CDR1 is SGHRS and CDR2 YFSETQ. The CDR3 loop spans 14 amino acids.

J is TRBJ2-3 and V is TRBV7-2; D unclear. The CDR3 sequence is 13 residues long. V lost 4 bases and J 2 bases, leaving 7 bases between the germline ends. CDR1 is SGHTA, CDR2 FQGNSA, per germline. CDR3 in amino acids: CASSYAVTDTQYF. CDR3 nucleotide sequence: TGTGCCAGCAGCTACGCGGTCACAGATACGCAGTATTTT.

This clone was found once. This rearrangement joins TRBV5-5 to TRBJ1-1, with a possible D match to TRBD1 (5 bases). The V gene lost 7 bases and the J gene lost 6 bases, with 16 bases spanning the gap. This CDR3 has 13 amino acids. Germline V lookup: CDR1 SGHKS, CDR2 YYEKEE (reference sequence). The CDR3 DNA sequence: TGTGCCAGCTTTACAGGATTAACGGCTGAAGCTTTCTTT. It codes for CASFTGLTAEAFF.